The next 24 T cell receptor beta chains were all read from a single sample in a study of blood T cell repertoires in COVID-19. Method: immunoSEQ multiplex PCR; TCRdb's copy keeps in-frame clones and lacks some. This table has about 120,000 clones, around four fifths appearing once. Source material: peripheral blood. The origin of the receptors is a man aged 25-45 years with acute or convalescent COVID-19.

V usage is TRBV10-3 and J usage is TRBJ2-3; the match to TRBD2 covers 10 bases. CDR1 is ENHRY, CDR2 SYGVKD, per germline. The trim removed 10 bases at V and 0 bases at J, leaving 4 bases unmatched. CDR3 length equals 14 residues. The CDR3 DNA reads TGTGCCACCGAGCGGGAGGGGAGCACAGATACGCAGTATTTT. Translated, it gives CATEREGSTDTQYF.

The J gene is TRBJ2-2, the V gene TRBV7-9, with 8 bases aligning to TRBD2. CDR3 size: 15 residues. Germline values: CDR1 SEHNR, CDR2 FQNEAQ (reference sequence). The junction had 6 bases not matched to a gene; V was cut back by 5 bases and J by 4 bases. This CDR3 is CASSTGLAGTGELFF. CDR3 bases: TGTGCCAGCAGCACGGGCCTAGCGGGCACCGGGGAGCTGTTTTTT.

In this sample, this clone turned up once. CDR3 in amino acids: CASSLGLDSTDTQYF. In DNA, the CDR3 is TGTGCCAGCAGCTTAGGACTAGACAGCACAGATACGCAGTATTTT. The rearrangement joins TRBV5-4 to TRBJ2-3; 7 nucleotides agree with TRBD2. Trimming removed 2 bases from V and 0 bases from J; junction bases left unmatched: 3. Germline lookup yields CDR1 SGHNT and CDR2 YYREEE (reference sequence). The CDR3 covers 15 residues. Supplemented by reference TRBV5-4 and TRBJ2-3, the full variable domain reads ETGVTQSPTHLIKTRGQQVTLRCSSQSGHNTVSWYQQALGQGPQFIFQYYREEENGRGNFPPRFSGLQFPNYSSELNVNALELDDSALYLCASSLGLDSTDTQYFGPGTRLTVL.

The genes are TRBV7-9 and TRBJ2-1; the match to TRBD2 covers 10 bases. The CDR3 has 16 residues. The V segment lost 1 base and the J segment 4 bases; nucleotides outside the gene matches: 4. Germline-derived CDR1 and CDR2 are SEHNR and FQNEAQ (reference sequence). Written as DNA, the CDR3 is TGTGCCAGCAGCTTAGGCCTAGCGGGAGCGTACAATGAGCAGTTCTTC. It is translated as CASSLGLAGAYNEQFF.

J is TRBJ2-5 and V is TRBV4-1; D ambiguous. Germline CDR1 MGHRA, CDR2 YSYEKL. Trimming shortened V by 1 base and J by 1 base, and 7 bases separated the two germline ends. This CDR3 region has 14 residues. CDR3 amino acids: CASSQGHSQETQYF. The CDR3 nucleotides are TGCGCCAGCAGCCAAGGCCACTCCCAAGAGACCCAGTACTTC.

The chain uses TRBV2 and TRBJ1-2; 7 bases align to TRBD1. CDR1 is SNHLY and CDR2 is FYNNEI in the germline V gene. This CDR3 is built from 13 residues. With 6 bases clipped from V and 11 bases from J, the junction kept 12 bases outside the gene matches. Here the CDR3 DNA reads TGTGCCAGCAGCGAGACAGGGTCTGGGGTATACACCTTC. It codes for CASSETGSGVYTF. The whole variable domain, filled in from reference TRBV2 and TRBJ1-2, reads EPEVTQTPSHQVTQMGQEVILRCVPISNHLYFYWYRQILGQKVEFLVSFYNNEISEKSEIFDDQFSVERPDGSNFTLKIRSTKLEDSAMYFCASSETGSGVYTFGSGTRLTVV.

In DNA, the CDR3 is TGTGCCAGCAATGGAGCTAACTATGGCTACACCTTC. Amino acid sequence: CASNGANYGYTF. The chain employs TRBV3-1 (or the pseudogene TRBV3-2) and TRBJ1-2; D is unresolved. V was cut by 7 bases and J by 0 bases, with 6 bases left in between. The CDR3 length is 12 residues. Germline loops: CDR1 LGHDT, CDR2 YNNKEL (reference sequence).

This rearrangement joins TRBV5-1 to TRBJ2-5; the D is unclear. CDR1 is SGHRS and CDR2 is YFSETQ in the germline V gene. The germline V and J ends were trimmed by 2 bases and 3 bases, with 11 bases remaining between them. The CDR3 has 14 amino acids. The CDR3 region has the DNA TGCGCCAGCAGCTTCGGTCACAGAGAAGAGACCCAGTACTTC. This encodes CASSFGHREETQYF.

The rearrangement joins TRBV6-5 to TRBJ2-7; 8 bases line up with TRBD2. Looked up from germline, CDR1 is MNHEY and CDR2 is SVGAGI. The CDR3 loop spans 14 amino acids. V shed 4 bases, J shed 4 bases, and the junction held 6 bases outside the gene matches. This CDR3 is CASSSLAGKYEQYF. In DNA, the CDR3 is TGTGCCAGCAGTTCATTAGCGGGGAAGTACGAGCAGTACTTC.

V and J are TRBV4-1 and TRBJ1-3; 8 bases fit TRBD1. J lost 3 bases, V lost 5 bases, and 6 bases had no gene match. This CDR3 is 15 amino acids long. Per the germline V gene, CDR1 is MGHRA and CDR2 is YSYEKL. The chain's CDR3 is CASSSRGQGGNTIYF. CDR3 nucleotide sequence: TGCGCCAGCAGCTCCAGAGGACAGGGTGGAAACACCATATATTTT.

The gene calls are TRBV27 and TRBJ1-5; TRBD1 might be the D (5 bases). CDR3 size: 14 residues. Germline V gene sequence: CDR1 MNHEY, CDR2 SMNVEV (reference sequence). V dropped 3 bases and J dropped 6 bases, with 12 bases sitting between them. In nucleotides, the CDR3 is TGTGCCAGCAGTTTTCAAGGGGCTTCTCAGCCCCAGCATTTT. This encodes CASSFQGASQPQHF.

The CDR3 spells CASSLGGGWETQYF. Here the CDR3 DNA reads TGTGCCAGCAGCTTAGGAGGGGGCTGGGAGACCCAGTACTTC. V gene TRBV13 combines with J gene TRBJ2-5, with 7 bases identical to TRBD1. This CDR3 contains 14 residues. Germline V gene lookup returns CDR1 PRHDT and CDR2 FYEKMQ (reference sequence). J lost 5 bases, V lost 0 bases, and 3 bases had no gene match.

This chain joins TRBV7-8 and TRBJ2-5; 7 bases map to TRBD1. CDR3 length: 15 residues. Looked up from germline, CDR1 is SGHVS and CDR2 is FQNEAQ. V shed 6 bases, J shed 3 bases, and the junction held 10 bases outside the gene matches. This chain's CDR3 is CASRRTVGTEETQYF. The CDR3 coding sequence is TGTGCCAGCAGGCGAACCGTCGGGACAGAAGAGACCCAGTACTTC.

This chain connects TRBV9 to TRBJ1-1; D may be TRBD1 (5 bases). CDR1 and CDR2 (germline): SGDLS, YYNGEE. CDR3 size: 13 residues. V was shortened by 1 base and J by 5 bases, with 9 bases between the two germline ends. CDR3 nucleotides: TGTGCCAGCAGCGTATCAAGGGGAACTGAAGCTTTCTTT. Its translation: CASSVSRGTEAFF.

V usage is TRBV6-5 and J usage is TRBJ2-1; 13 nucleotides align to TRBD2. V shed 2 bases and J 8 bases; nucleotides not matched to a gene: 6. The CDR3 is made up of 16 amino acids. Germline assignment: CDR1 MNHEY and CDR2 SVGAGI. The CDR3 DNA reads TGTGCCAGCAGTTACAAGGGACTAGCGGGACGGGATGAGCAGTTCTTC. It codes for CASSYKGLAGRDEQFF.

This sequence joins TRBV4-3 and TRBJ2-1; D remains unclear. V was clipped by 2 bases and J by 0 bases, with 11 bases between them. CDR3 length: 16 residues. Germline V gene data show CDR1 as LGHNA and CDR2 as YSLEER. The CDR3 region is CASSQSGLSSYNEQFF. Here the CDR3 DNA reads TGCGCCAGCAGCCAATCTGGGCTCAGCTCCTACAATGAGCAGTTCTTC.

The CDR3 bases are TGTGCCAGCAGTTCCCCTCCTGACGAGCAGTACTTC. Translation: CASSSPPDEQYF. The chain uses TRBV6-6 and TRBJ2-7; D remains unclear. CDR3 length equals 12 residues. Trimming pared 4 bases from V and 5 bases from J, leaving 9 bases between. CDR1 and CDR2 from the germline V gene are MNHNY and SVGAGI (reference sequence).

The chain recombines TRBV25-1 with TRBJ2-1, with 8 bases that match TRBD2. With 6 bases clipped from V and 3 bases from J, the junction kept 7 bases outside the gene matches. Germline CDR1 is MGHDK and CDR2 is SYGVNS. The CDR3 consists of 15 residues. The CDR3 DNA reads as TGTGCCAGCAGCCCAGAGCGGGAGCTCTACAATGAGCAGTTCTTC. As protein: CASSPERELYNEQFF.

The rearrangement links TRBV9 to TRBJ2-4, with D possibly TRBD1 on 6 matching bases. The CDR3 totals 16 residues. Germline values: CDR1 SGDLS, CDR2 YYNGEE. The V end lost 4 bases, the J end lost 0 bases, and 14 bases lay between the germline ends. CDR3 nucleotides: TGTGCCAGCAGCCCCACCGGACAGCTAGCCAAAAACATTCAGTACTTC. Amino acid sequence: CASSPTGQLAKNIQYF.

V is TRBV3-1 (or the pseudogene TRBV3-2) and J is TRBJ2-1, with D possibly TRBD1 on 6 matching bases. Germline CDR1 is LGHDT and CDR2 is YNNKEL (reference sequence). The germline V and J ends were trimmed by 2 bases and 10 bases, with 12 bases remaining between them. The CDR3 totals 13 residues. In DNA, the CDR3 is TGTGCCAGCAGCCAACTCGGGACACCCGAGCAGTTCTTC. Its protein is CASSQLGTPEQFF.

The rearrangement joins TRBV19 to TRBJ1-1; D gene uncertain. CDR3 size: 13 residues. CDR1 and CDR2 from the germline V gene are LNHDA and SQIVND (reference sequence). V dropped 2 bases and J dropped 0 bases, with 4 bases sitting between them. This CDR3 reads CASSISMNTEAFF. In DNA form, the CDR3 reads TGTGCCAGTAGTATATCCATGAACACTGAAGCTTTCTTT.

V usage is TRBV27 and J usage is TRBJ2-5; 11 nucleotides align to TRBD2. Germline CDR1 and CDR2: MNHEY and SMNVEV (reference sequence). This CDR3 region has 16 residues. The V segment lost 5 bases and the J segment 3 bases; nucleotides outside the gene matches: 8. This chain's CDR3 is CASSKGLAATEETQYF. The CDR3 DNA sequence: TGTGCCAGCAGTAAGGGACTAGCGGCTACGGAAGAGACCCAGTACTTC.

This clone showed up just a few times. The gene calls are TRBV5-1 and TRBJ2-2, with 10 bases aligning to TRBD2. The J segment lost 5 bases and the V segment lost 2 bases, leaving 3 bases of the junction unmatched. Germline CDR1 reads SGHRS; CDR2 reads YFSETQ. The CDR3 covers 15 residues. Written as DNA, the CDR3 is TGCGCCAGCAGCTTTCTAGCGGGAGTGACCGGGGAGCTGTTTTTT. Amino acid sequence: CASSFLAGVTGELFF.

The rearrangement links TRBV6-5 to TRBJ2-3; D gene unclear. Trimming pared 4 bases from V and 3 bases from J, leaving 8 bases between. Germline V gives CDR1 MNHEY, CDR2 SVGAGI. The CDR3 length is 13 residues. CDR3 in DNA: TGTGCCAGCAGTTTTGCGGTTACAGATACGCAGTATTTT. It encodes CASSFAVTDTQYF.